This T cell receptor (beta chain) was obtained from a study of T cell responses to AZD1222 COVID-19 vaccine. Assay: immunoSEQ multiplex PCR; the TCRdb copy retains only in-frame clones and omits some. The table records around 130,000 clones, more than 90% of them present only once. This CDR3 has 14 amino acids. Trimming cost V 2 bases and J 4 bases, with 12 bases left between them. Germline CDR1 and CDR2: SGHDT and YYEEEE. The TCR sequence derives from an adult who received the AZD1222 COVID-19 vaccine. The gene calls are TRBV5-6 and TRBJ1-1; no firm D call. Sequences were derived from peripheral blood, sampled 28 days after the second AZD1222 dose. DNA of the CDR3: TGTGCCAGCAGCTTCCCAGCTCGGAGCACTGAAGCTTTCTTT. Translation: CASSFPARSTEAFF.